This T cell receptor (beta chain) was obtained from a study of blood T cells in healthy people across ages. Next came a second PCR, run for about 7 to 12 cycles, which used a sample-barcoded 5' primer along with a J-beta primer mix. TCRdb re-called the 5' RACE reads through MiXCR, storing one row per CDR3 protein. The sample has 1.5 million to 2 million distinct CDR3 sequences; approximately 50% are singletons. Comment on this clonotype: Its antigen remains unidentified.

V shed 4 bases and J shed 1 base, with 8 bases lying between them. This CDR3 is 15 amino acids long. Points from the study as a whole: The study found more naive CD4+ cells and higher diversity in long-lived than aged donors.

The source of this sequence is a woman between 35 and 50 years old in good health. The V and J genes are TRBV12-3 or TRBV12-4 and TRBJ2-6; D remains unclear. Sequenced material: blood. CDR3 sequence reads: CASSWMASGANVLTF. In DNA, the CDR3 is TGTGCCAGCAGTTGGATGGCTTCTGGGGCCAACGTCCTGACTTTC.